This T cell receptor beta chain was captured in a study of CD8 T cells in ankylosing spondylitis. Study-level findings and limits: For ankylosing spondylitis blood, a TCR beta motif of roughly 8 highly homologous variants appeared characteristic. Disease-linked clones bore a CD8+ phenotype, appearing relatively rarely in peripheral blood.

TCRdb recomputed calls from the 5' RACE reads with MiXCR, one row per CDR3 protein. The table shows hundreds of thousands of distinct CDR3 sequences, with approximately 12% occurring only once. A few counts support this clonotype. Its specificity is not known. Source material: blood, either unsorted or a sorted T cell fraction (not recorded which). The origin of this receptor is a male donor with ankylosing spondylitis.

CDR3 DNA: TGTGCCAGCTCACCAGAGACAGGGAAAGGTGAGCAGTTCTTC. Amino acid sequence: CASSPETGKGEQFF. This rearrangement joins TRBV18 to TRBJ2-1, with TRBD1 matching 7 bases. Per germline, CDR1 KGHSH and CDR2 LQKENI. With V trimmed by 2 bases and J by 9 bases, 7 bases remained unmatched. The CDR3 sequence is 14 residues long.